The 9 T cell receptor beta chains below all came from one sample that was sequenced in a study of blood T cell repertoires in COVID-19. The data were produced by immunoSEQ multiplex PCR, yet TCRdb's version contains in-frame clones alone and is incomplete. The sample lists 90,000 to 120,000 clones; approximately 88% were seen once. Material: peripheral blood. The receptors derive from a man aged 35 to 55 with active or convalescent COVID-19.

The table lists this clone with a count of one. V is TRBV7-2 and J is TRBJ2-3; 7 positions match TRBD2. V trimming: 5 bases; J trimming: 6 bases; junction bases outside the gene matches: 8. Per germline, CDR1 SGHTA and CDR2 FQGNSA. CDR3 size: 14 residues. CDR3 nucleotides: TGTGCCAGCAGCGAAGCGACTAGCCGGGATACGCAGTATTTT. Translating it yields CASSEATSRDTQYF.

The genes are TRBV2 and TRBJ2-5; D unresolved. With 4 bases removed from V and 5 bases from J, the gap between germline ends came to 11 bases. Germline CDR1 is SNHLY and CDR2 is FYNNEI. The CDR3 contains 13 residues. CDR3: CASSGGRRETQYF. The CDR3 coding sequence is TGTGCCAGCAGTGGAGGCAGACGGGAGACCCAGTACTTC.

This clone was found a few times. The V and J genes are TRBV7-9 and TRBJ2-2, with a possible D match to TRBD1 (5 bases). V was clipped by 5 bases and J by 5 bases, with 15 bases between them. Germline V gene sequence: CDR1 SEHNR, CDR2 FQNEAQ (reference sequence). This CDR3 spans 15 amino acids. The CDR3 loop is CASSLGVGDTGELFF. CDR3 in DNA: TGTGCCAGCAGCCTTGGGGTAGGGGATACCGGGGAGCTGTTTTTT.

The rearrangement links TRBV28 to TRBJ2-7, with D maybe TRBD2 (6 bases). Trimming shortened V by 4 bases and J by 4 bases, and 20 bases separated the two germline ends. From germline, CDR1 is MDHEN and CDR2 SYDVKM. CDR3 length: 16 residues. Here the CDR3 DNA reads TGTGCCAGCAGTTCGCCCGGGACCCCCGCGGGGTACGAGCAGTACTTC. It translates to CASSSPGTPAGYEQYF.

This clone was observed a single time. The rearrangement joins TRBV30 to TRBJ2-5; 8 bases line up with TRBD2. J gave up 6 bases and V 2 bases, and 8 bases lay outside the gene matches. Germline-derived CDR1 and CDR2 are GTSNPN and SVGIG (reference sequence). This CDR3 spans 14 amino acids. The CDR3 region is CAWSPGRAYKTQYF. DNA for the CDR3: TGTGCCTGGAGTCCCGGGAGGGCCTATAAGACCCAGTACTTC.

CDR3 amino acids: CASSWPGQGADGYTF. CDR3 sequence (DNA): TGTGCCAGCAGCTGGCCGGGACAGGGGGCAGATGGCTACACCTTC. V and J are TRBV5-4 and TRBJ1-2, with 12 bases that match TRBD1. Looked up from germline, CDR1 is SGHNT and CDR2 is YYREEE (reference sequence). This CDR3 is 15 amino acids long. After removal of 3 bases from V and 6 bases from J, the junction contained 6 bases not matched to a gene.

The DNA for the CDR3 is TGTGCCAGCAGCCTCGGGTCGACCCGGCAAGAGACCCAGTACTTC. This sequence encodes CASSLGSTRQETQYF. V usage is TRBV7-2 and J usage is TRBJ2-5; no firm D call. V was clipped by 5 bases and J by 2 bases, with 15 bases between them. CDR1 and CDR2 (germline): SGHTA, FQGNSA. The CDR3 is 15 residues long.

The chain combines TRBV14 with TRBJ1-4; D not certain. Deletions cut 4 bases from V and 8 bases from J, with 17 bases between. This CDR3 region has 15 residues. Germline V gene lookup returns CDR1 SGHDN and CDR2 FVKESK. This CDR3 is CASSPWTQSNEKLFF. The CDR3 DNA follows: TGTGCCAGCAGCCCCTGGACTCAGTCCAACGAAAAACTGTTTTTT.

The chain has TRBV7-2 and TRBJ2-1, with 9 nucleotides matching TRBD2. CDR3 length: 14 residues. V was clipped by 8 bases and J by 7 bases; unmatched bases: 9. The germline V gene has CDR1 SGHTA and CDR2 FQGNSA. The CDR3 region has the DNA TGTGCCAGCGGAAGGACTAGCGCCGATAATGAGCAGTTCTTC. Amino acid sequence: CASGRTSADNEQFF.